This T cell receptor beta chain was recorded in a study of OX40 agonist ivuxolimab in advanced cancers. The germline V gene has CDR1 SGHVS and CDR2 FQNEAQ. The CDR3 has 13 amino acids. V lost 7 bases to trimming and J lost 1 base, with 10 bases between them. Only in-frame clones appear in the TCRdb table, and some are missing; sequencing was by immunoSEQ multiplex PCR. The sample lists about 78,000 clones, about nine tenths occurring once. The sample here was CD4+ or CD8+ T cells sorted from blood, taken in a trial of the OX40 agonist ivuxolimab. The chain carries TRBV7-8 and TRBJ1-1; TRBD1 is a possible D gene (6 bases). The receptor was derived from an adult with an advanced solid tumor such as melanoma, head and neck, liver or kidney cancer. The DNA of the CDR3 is TGTGCCAGCACCGGACAGCAGAACACTGAAGCTTTCTTT. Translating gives CASTGQQNTEAFF.